The T cell receptor (beta chain) under discussion was sequenced for a study of blood T cell repertoires in COVID-19. Some clones are missing from TCRdb's copy, which holds only in-frame ones; the method was immunoSEQ multiplex PCR. Of about 54,000 clones detected, roughly four fifths appear once; the ten largest clones hold about 2%. The receptor was isolated from a woman aged 60-75 years with acute or convalescent COVID-19. The sequenced sample was peripheral blood.

The CDR3 sequence: CASSPPRTGGTDTQYF. The CDR3 nucleotides read TGTGCCAGCTCACCTCCACGGACAGGGGGAACAGATACGCAGTATTTT. The J gene is TRBJ2-3, the V gene TRBV18, with 10 bases that match TRBD1. Germline loops: CDR1 KGHSH, CDR2 LQKENI. With 3 bases clipped from V and 3 bases from J, the junction kept 6 bases outside the gene matches. This CDR3 region has 16 residues.